Sequencing of this TCR beta chain was carried out in a study of blood T cell repertoires in COVID-19. About the research overall: Samples taken during acute and convalescent COVID-19 were collected in the United States, Italy and Spain.

As originally analysed: Nucleated cell counts were estimated from reference gene primer amplification. Sequenced by immunoSEQ multiplex PCR; TCRdb stores in-frame clones only, minus some. That table supplies the V and J calls and clone size; D and trimming were determined from the DNA. The sample has 100,000 to 150,000 clones; 85% are singletons. The germline CDR1 and CDR2 sequences are LNHDA and SQIVND (reference sequence). Trimming left V 3 bases short and J 7 bases short, with 15 bases between. The CDR3 totals 15 residues. The sample comprised peripheral blood. The receptor was derived from a man aged 80 or over with active or convalescent COVID-19. The rearrangement joins TRBV19 to TRBJ2-2, with D maybe TRBD1 (6 bases). Written as DNA, the CDR3 is TGTGCCAGTAGTATTGTAGGGGGAGTTGGCGGGGAGCTGTTTTTT. It translates to CASSIVGGVGGELFF.